This entry concerns a single T cell receptor beta chain. What it binds is unknown. The data derive from a study of CD8 T cells in ankylosing spondylitis. Broader study findings: Disease-linked clones proved CD8+ and comparatively uncommon in peripheral blood. Reportedly, disease-linked clones are significantly enriched in ankylosing spondylitis patients' matched synovial fluid. Prior literature has documented some motif variants in synovial fluid and blood from reactive arthritis. Characteristic of ankylosing spondylitis blood, it appeared, was a TCR beta motif comprising 7 to 9 highly homologous variants.

Libraries of TCR beta came from quantitative 5'-RACE with molecular barcodes. Each CDR3 protein is one row after TCRdb ran MiXCR on the 5' RACE reads. The table lists about 220,000 distinct CDR3 sequences, 6% to 8% of them singletons. J was trimmed by 7 bases and V by 4 bases; bases with no gene match: 9. The CDR3 consists of 14 residues. From germline, CDR1 is SGHRS and CDR2 YFSETQ. The TCR comes from a male donor with ankylosing spondylitis. This chain links TRBV5-1 with TRBJ2-7, with TRBD1 matching over 9 bases. The sample comprised blood, either unsorted or a sorted T cell fraction (not recorded which). The CDR3 is CASSVTGGVWEQYF. CDR3 coding DNA: TGCGCCAGCAGCGTAACAGGGGGCGTTTGGGAGCAGTACTTC.